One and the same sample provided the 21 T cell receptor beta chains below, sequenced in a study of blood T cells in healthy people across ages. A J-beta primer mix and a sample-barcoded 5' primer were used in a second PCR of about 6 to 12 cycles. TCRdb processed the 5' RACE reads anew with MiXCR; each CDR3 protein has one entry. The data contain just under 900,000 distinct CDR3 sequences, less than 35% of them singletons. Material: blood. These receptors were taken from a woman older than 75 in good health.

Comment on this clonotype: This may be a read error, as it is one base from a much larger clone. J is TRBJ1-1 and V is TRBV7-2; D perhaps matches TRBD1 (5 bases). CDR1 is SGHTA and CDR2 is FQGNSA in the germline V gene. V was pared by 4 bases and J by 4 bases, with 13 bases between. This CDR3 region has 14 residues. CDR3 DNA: TGTGCCAGCAGCTCCAGGGTTGGGGGCACTGAAGCTTTCTTT. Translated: CASSSRVGGTEAFF.

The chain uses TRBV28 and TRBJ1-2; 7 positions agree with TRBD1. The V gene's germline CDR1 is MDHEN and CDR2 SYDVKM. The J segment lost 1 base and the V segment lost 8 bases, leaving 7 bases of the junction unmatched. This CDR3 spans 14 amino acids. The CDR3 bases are TGTGCCAGCCTTGGGACAGTTAGTAACTATGGCTACACCTTC. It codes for CASLGTVSNYGYTF.

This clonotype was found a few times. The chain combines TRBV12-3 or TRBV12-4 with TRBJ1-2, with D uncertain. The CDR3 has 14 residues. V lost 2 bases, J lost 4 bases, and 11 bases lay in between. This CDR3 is CASSLFHGIYGYTF. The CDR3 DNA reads TGTGCCAGCAGTTTATTTCACGGCATCTATGGCTACACCTTC.

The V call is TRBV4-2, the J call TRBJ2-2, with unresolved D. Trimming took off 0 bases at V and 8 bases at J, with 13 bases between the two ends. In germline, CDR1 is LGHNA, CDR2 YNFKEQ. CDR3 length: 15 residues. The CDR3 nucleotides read TGTGCCAGCAGCCAAGAGTACAGCCTCCCAGGGGAGCTGTTTTTT. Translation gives CASSQEYSLPGELFF.

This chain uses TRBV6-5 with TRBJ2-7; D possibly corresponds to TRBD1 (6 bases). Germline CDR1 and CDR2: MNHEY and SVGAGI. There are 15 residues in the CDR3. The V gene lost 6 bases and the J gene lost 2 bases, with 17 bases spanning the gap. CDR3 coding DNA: TGTGCCAGCAGCTATAAGGGGGAGATCCCCTACGAGCAGTACTTC. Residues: CASSYKGEIPYEQYF.

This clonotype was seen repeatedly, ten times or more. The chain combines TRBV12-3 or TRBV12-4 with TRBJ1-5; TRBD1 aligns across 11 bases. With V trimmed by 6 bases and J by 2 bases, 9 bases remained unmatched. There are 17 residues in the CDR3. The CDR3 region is CASRGGQGAFGNQPQHF. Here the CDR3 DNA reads TGTGCCAGCAGGGGTGGACAGGGGGCGTTTGGCAATCAGCCCCAGCATTTT.

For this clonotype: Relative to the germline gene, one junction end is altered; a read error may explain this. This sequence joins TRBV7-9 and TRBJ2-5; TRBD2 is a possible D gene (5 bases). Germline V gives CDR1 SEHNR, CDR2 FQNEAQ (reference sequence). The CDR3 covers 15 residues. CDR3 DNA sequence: TGTACCAGCAGCTTAGCCCTCGGGGTCCAAGAGACCCAGTACTTC. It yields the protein CTSSLALGVQETQYF.

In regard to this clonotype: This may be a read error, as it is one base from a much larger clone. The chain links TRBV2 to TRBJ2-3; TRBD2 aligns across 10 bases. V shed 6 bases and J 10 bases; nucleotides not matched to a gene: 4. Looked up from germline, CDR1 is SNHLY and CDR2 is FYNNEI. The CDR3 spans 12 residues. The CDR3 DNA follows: TGTGCCAGCAGCGCAGCGGGGGGGCCGCAGTATTTT. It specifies CASSAAGGPQYF.

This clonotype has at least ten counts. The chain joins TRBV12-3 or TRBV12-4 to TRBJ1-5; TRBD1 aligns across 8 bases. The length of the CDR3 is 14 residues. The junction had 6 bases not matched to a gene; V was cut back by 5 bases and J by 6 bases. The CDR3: CASSPTGGRQPQHF. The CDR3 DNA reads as TGTGCCAGCAGTCCTACAGGGGGTCGTCAGCCCCAGCATTTT.

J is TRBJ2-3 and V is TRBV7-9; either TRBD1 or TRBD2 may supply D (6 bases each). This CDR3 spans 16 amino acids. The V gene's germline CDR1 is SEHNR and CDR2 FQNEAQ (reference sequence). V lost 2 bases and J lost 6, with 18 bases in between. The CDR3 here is CASSLMEGVSLDTQYF. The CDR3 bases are TGTGCCAGCAGCTTAATGGAGGGGGTATCTTTGGATACGCAGTATTTT. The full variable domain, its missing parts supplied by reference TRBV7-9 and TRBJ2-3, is DTGVSQNPRHKITKRGQNVTFRCDPISEHNRLYWYRQTLGQGPEFLTYFQNEAQLEKSRLLSDRFSAERPKGSFSTLEIQRTEQGDSAMYLCASSLMEGVSLDTQYFGPGTRLTVL.

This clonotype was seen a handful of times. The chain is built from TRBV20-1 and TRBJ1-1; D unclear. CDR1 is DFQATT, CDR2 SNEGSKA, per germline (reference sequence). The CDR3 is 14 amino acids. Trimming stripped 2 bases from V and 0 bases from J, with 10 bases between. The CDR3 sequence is CSARKGVVNTEAFF. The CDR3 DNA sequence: TGCAGTGCTAGAAAGGGTGTGGTGAACACTGAAGCTTTCTTT.

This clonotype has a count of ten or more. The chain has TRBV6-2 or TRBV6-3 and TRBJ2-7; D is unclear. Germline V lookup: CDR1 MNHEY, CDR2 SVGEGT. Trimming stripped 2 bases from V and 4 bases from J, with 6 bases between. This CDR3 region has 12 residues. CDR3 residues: CASSYIGYEQYF. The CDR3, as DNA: TGTGCCAGCAGTTACATCGGGTACGAGCAGTACTTC.

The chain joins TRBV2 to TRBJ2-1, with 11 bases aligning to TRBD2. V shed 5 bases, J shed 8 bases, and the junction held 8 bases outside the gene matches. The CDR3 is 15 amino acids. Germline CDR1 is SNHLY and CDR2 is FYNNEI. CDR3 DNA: TGTGCCAGCAGTAAGCCTAGCGGGGGGAGGGATGAGCAGTTCTTC. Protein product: CASSKPSGGRDEQFF.

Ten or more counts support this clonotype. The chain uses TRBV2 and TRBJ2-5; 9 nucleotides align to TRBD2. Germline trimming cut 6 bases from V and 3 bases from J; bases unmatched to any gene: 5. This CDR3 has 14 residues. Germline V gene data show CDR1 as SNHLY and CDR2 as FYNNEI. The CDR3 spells CASSVGGGEETQYF. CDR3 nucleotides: TGTGCCAGCAGCGTCGGCGGGGGGGAAGAGACCCAGTACTTC. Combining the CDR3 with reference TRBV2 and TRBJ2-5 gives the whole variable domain EPEVTQTPSHQVTQMGQEVILRCVPISNHLYFYWYRQILGQKVEFLVSFYNNEISEKSEIFDDQFSVERPDGSNFTLKIRSTKLEDSAMYFCASSVGGGEETQYFGPGTRLLVL.

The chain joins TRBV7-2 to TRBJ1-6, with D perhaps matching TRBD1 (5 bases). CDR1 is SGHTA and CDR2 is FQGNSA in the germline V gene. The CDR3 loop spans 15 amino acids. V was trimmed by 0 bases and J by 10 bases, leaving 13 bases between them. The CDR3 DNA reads TGTGCCAGCAGCTTAGCGGCAGGGCCTAGGTCACCCCTCCACTTT. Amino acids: CASSLAAGPRSPLHF.

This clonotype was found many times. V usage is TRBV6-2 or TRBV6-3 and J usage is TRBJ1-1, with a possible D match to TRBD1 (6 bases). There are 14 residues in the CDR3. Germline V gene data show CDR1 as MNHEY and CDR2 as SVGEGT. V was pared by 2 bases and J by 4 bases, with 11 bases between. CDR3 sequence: CASSYGQLSTEAFF. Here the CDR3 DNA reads TGTGCCAGCAGTTACGGACAGTTGTCCACTGAAGCTTTCTTT.

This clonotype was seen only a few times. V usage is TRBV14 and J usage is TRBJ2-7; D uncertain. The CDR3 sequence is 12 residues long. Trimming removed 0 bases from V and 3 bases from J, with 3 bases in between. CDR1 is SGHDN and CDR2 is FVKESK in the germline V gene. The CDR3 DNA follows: TGTGCCAGCAGCCAAGATCACTACGAGCAGTACTTC. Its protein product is CASSQDHYEQYF.

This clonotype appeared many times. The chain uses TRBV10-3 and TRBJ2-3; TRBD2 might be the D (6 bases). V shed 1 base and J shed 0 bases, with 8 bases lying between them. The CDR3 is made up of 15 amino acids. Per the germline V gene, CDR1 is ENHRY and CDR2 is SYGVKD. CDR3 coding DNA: TGTGCCATCAGTGAGTTGGAGGGTAGCACAGATACGCAGTATTTT. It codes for CAISELEGSTDTQYF.

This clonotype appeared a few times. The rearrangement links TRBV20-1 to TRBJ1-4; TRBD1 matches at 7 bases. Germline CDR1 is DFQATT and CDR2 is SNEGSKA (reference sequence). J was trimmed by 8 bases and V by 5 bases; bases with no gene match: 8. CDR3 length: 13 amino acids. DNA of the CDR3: TGCAGTGCTTCCGGGACAGTACGAGAAAAACTGTTTTTT. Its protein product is CSASGTVREKLFF.

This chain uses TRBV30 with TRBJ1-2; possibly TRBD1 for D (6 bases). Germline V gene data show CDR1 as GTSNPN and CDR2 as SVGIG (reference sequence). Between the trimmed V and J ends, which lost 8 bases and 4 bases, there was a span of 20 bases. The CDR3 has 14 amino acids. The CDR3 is CASYPGQGRYGYTF. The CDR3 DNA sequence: TGTGCCAGCTACCCCGGCCAGGGGCGCTATGGCTACACCTTC.

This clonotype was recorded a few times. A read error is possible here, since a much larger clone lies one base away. In DNA, the CDR3 is TGCAGGGTCACAAGGTGGCAAGAATCCCAGTACTTC. Its protein is CRVTRWQESQYF. The chain carries TRBV20-1 and TRBJ2-5, with D unresolved. The CDR3 runs 12 residues. Germline CDR1 reads DFQATT; CDR2 reads SNEGSKA (reference sequence).